A selection of T cell receptor beta chains follows, all from one sample in a study of shared clonotypes between healthy human individuals. Using immunoSEQ multiplex PCR, the repertoire was profiled, and TCRdb retains in-frame clones only, with some absent. Of about 2.4 million clones listed, over 85% are singletons. The sequenced material came from naive CD4+ T cells from PBMCs. The receptor set was obtained from a man younger than 30 in good health. Some clones in this sample may be carry-over from other donors' samples. Each CDR3 is given with its conserved first and last residue. A D gene is named only where the DNA matches it firmly. Clone size is not always given. Where it is, it says once, few, many or a class for expanded clones.

CDR3 | DNA | V | size | J | D | length
CASSLVVTGDGYTF | TGCGCCAGCAGCTTGGTTGTGACAGGGGATGGCTACACCTTC | TRBV5-1 | . | TRBJ1-2 | TRBD1 | 14
CASSQTHPGQGEAFF | TGCGCCAGCAGCCAAACCCATCCGGGACAGGGTGAAGCTTTCTTT | TRBV5-1 | once | TRBJ1-1 | TRBD1 | 15
CASSVGTPDYEQYF | TGTGCCAGCAGCGTCGGGACACCGGACTACGAGCAGTACTTC | TRBV11-3 | . | TRBJ2-7 | . | 14
CASSQEGGGRGVTQYF | TGCGCCAGCAGCCAAGAAGGTGGAGGACGGGGGGTGACCCAGTACTTC | TRBV4-1 | . | TRBJ2-5 | TRBD2 | 16
CASRDRLNQPQHF | TGTGCCAGTAGAGACAGGTTGAATCAGCCCCAGCATTTT | TRBV19 | . | TRBJ1-5 | . | 13
CASSFGQGREQYF | TGCGCCAGCAGCTTTGGACAGGGGAGGGAGCAGTACTTC | TRBV5-1 | . | TRBJ2-7 | TRBD1 | 13
CASSLKVGGASYEQYF | TGTGCCAGCAGCTTAAAAGTAGGGGGGGCGTCGTACGAGCAGTACTTC | TRBV11-2 | . | TRBJ2-7 | . | 16
CASSPWTGNEKLFF | TGTGCCAGCAGCCCGTGGACAGGGAATGAAAAACTGTTTTTT | TRBV9 | . | TRBJ1-4 | TRBD1 | 14
CASSLRGRGAHYEQYF | TGTGCCAGCAGCTTAAGGGGTCGGGGGGCCCACTACGAGCAGTACTTC | TRBV7-6 | once | TRBJ2-7 | . | 16
CASRLTPGQQETQYF | TGCGCCAGCAGACTTACACCGGGACAGCAAGAGACCCAGTACTTC | TRBV5-1 | . | TRBJ2-5 | TRBD1 | 15
CASSKAGRGKGRNEKLFF | TGTGCCAGCAGCAAAGCGGGTCGGGGCAAGGGGCGTAATGAAAAACTGTTTTTT | TRBV21-1 | . | TRBJ1-4 | . | 18
CASSLDGGGQPQHF | TGTGCCAGCAGCTTAGACGGGGGCGGTCAGCCCCAGCATTTT | TRBV11-2 | . | TRBJ1-5 | . | 14
CASSIGTQNQPQHF | TGCGCCAGCAGCATCGGGACACAGAATCAGCCCCAGCATTTT | TRBV5-1 | once | TRBJ1-5 | . | 14
CAWSDDWTGRGEKLFF | TGTGCCTGGAGTGACGACTGGACAGGCAGGGGTGAAAAACTGTTTTTT | TRBV30 | . | TRBJ1-4 | TRBD1 | 16
CASSESLAGLKGTQYF | TGTGCCAGCAGCGAGAGTCTAGCGGGTCTAAAGGGGACCCAGTACTTC | TRBV2 | once | TRBJ2-5 | TRBD2 | 16
CASGPGAGYDEQFF | TGTGCTAGTGGTCCTGGGGCGGGATACGATGAGCAGTTCTTC | TRBV12-5 | . | TRBJ2-1 | . | 14
CASSSDRGGEQFF | TGTGCCAGCAGTTCGGACAGGGGAGGTGAGCAGTTCTTC | TRBV2 | . | TRBJ2-1 | TRBD1 | 13
CASSEAPGRAGGKETQYF | TGTGCCAGCAGTGAAGCTCCGGGGAGGGCAGGGGGGAAGGAGACCCAGTACTTC | TRBV6-1 | . | TRBJ2-5 | . | 18
CASRRSWDSYTF | TGTGCCAGCAGGAGATCGTGGGACAGCTACACCTTC | TRBV2 | once | TRBJ1-2 | . | 12
CASRGGGAADTEAFF | TGTGCCAGCAGAGGCGGGGGGGCGGCGGACACTGAAGCTTTCTTT | TRBV28 | . | TRBJ1-1 | . | 15
CASSPGTDYEQYF | TGTGCCAGCTCACCAGGGACAGACTACGAGCAGTACTTC | TRBV18 | . | TRBJ2-7 | TRBD1 | 13
CASSFSGSFYNEQFF | TGTGCCAGCAGCTTCAGCGGGAGCTTTTACAATGAGCAGTTCTTC | TRBV7-9 | . | TRBJ2-1 | TRBD2 | 15
CASSPGQGPSGANVLTF | TGTGCCAGCTCACCGGGACAGGGCCCCTCTGGGGCCAACGTCCTGACTTTC | TRBV18 | . | TRBJ2-6 | TRBD1 | 17
CASSFPQGRYEQYF | TGTGCCAGCAGTTTTCCACAGGGTCGGTACGAGCAGTACTTC | TRBV28 | once | TRBJ2-7 | . | 14
CASSYGSYNEQFF | TGTGCCAGCAGTTACGGCTCCTACAATGAGCAGTTCTTC | TRBV28 | . | TRBJ2-1 | . | 13
CASSRFSANKDTGELFF | TGCGCCAGCAGCCGTTTTTCAGCGAATAAGGACACCGGGGAGCTGTTTTTT | TRBV5-1 | few | TRBJ2-2 | . | 17
CASSQDGLTYEQYF | TGCGCCAGCAGCCAAGATGGGCTGACCTACGAGCAGTACTTC | TRBV4-1 | . | TRBJ2-7 | . | 14
CASSFHYMNTEAFF | TGTGCCAGCAGTTTTCACTACATGAACACTGAAGCTTTCTTT | TRBV27 | . | TRBJ1-1 | . | 14
CASSQRAGIWETQYF | TGTGCCAGCAGCCAGAGGGCAGGGATTTGGGAGACCCAGTACTTC | TRBV2 | . | TRBJ2-5 | . | 15
CASSLVLAVGQETQYF | TGCGCCAGCAGCTTGGTCCTAGCGGTAGGACAAGAGACCCAGTACTTC | TRBV5-1 | . | TRBJ2-5 | TRBD2 | 16
CASSRMNTGELFF | TGTGCCTCTTCCAGGATGAACACCGGGGAGCTGTTTTTT | TRBV6-1 | . | TRBJ2-2 | . | 13
CASSLGLTGEKLFF | TGTGCCAGCAGCTTAGGTCTGACAGGGGAAAAACTGTTTTTT | TRBV7-9 | . | TRBJ1-4 | TRBD1 | 14
CASSLGDRGSGTEAFF | TGCGCCAGCAGCTTGGGGGACAGGGGATCGGGCACTGAAGCTTTCTTT | TRBV5-1 | . | TRBJ1-1 | TRBD1 | 16
CSVEQVATEAFF | TGCAGCGTTGAGCAGGTCGCCACTGAAGCTTTCTTT | TRBV29-1 | . | TRBJ1-1 | . | 12
CASGGGILSSYNEQFF | TGTGCCAGCGGAGGGGGGATTCTTAGCTCCTACAATGAGCAGTTCTTC | TRBV25-1 | . | TRBJ2-1 | . | 16
CASSLGTSGNNEQFF | TGTGCCAGCAGCTTGGGTACTAGCGGAAACAATGAGCAGTTCTTC | TRBV7-3 | . | TRBJ2-1 | TRBD2 | 15